The 20 T cell receptor beta chains given below trace back to one sample, sequenced in a study of cytomegalovirus exposure and HLA in healthy donors. With 60 Vbeta and 13 Jbeta primers, the PCR was carried out. Profiling relied on immunoSEQ multiplex PCR, and the TCRdb table lists in-frame clones only, not all of them. The sample lists 100,000 to 150,000 clones, 75% to 80% occurring once. The material sequenced was PBMCs. These receptors all come from a woman in her sixties or seventies in good health and CMV-seronegative.

This clone was observed a few times. The chain combines TRBV19 with TRBJ2-7; 8 bases align to TRBD2. CDR3 length: 13 amino acids. The germline V gene encodes CDR1 LNHDA and CDR2 SQIVND (reference sequence). The V gene end was trimmed by 5 bases and the J gene end by 5 bases; junction bases not matched to a gene: 5. This CDR3 is CASSVFGGDEQYF. CDR3 DNA sequence: TGTGCCAGTAGTGTGTTCGGGGGGGACGAGCAGTACTTC.

The chain employs TRBV27 and TRBJ1-2; tentatively, D is TRBD1 (5 bases). The CDR3 spans 15 residues. Trimming removed 5 bases at V and 2 bases at J, with 15 bases between. Germline V gene sequence: CDR1 MNHEY, CDR2 SMNVEV (reference sequence). CDR3 residues: CASSPDQGYNYGYTF. The DNA for the CDR3 is TGTGCCAGCAGTCCCGACCAGGGCTACAACTATGGCTACACCTTC.

This chain links TRBV10-3 with TRBJ2-5; the match to TRBD2 covers 12 bases. The assigned J gene may be wrong: the sequence end matches TRBJ2-7 better. Germline V gene data show CDR1 as ENHRY and CDR2 as SYGVKD. The CDR3 has 16 amino acids. The CDR3, as DNA: TGTGCCATCAGTGAGTCAGTGACTAGCGGGAGTTACGAGCAGTACTTC. It encodes CAISESVTSGSYEQYF.

The V call is TRBV18, the J call TRBJ2-3, with 10 positions matching TRBD2. V dropped 3 bases and J dropped 1; count of bases not matched to a gene: 4. From germline, CDR1 is KGHSH and CDR2 LQKENI. This CDR3 contains 16 residues. CDR3 residues: CASSPASGSRTDTQYF. CDR3 coding DNA: TGTGCCAGCTCACCGGCTAGCGGGAGTCGCACAGATACGCAGTATTTT.

The rearrangement links TRBV5-1 to TRBJ2-5, with D unresolved. CDR1 is SGHRS, CDR2 YFSETQ, per germline. V was clipped by 5 bases and J by 2 bases, with 10 bases between them. The CDR3 sequence is 13 residues long. The CDR3 sequence is CASRYRPQETQYF. The CDR3 DNA follows: TGCGCCAGCAGGTACAGACCTCAAGAGACCCAGTACTTC.

The chain links TRBV7-2 to TRBJ2-1; the match to TRBD2 covers 7 bases. The CDR3 sequence is 15 residues long. Trimming removed 5 bases from V and 0 bases from J; junction bases left unmatched: 4. CDR1 is SGHTA and CDR2 is FQGNSA in the germline V gene. The CDR3 DNA reads TGTGCCAGCAGCCAACTAGCGCGCTCCTACAATGAGCAGTTCTTC. Amino acids: CASSQLARSYNEQFF.

The chain carries TRBV18 and TRBJ1-1, with D tentatively TRBD1 (5 bases). The V end lost 1 base, the J end lost 1 base, and 10 bases lay between the germline ends. This CDR3 has 15 residues. CDR1 is KGHSH and CDR2 is LQKENI in the germline V gene. CDR3 sequence (DNA): TGTGCCAGCTCACCACTCCCGACAGCGAACACTGAAGCTTTCTTT. Protein: CASSPLPTANTEAFF. The whole variable domain, filled in from reference TRBV18 and TRBJ1-1, reads NAGVMQNPRHLVRRRGQEARLRCSPMKGHSHVYWYRQLPEEGLKFMVYLQKENIIDESGMPKERFSAEFPKEGPSILRIQQVVRGDSAAYFCASSPLPTANTEAFFGQGTRLTVV.

The V gene is TRBV4-1, the J gene TRBJ1-5; D uncertain. Germline lookup yields CDR1 MGHRA and CDR2 YSYEKL. The CDR3 runs 16 residues. Trimming took off 1 base at V and 2 bases at J, with 12 bases between the two ends. The CDR3 DNA is TGCGCCAGCAGCCAAGGGAGGGTTGGTGGCAATCAGCCCCAGCATTTT. As protein: CASSQGRVGGNQPQHF.

V and J are TRBV5-1 and TRBJ2-1, with a possible D match to TRBD1 (6 bases). Germline CDR1 is SGHRS and CDR2 is YFSETQ. V shed 4 bases and J shed 10 bases, with 12 bases lying between them. This CDR3 has 12 amino acids. CDR3 region: CASSTPGTEQFF. CDR3 bases: TGCGCCAGCAGCACTCCCGGGACAGAGCAGTTCTTC.

The chain uses TRBV4-1 and TRBJ1-4, with D uncertain. The germline V gene has CDR1 MGHRA and CDR2 YSYEKL. V was cut by 0 bases and J by 8 bases, with 13 bases left in between. This CDR3 has 15 amino acids. The CDR3 bases are TGCGCCAGCAGCCAAGATGTCCAGGTACGGGAAAAACTGTTTTTT. Amino acids: CASSQDVQVREKLFF.

This chain uses TRBV19 with TRBJ2-5; D may be TRBD2 (6 bases). Trimming removed 1 base at V and 5 bases at J, with 11 bases between. The length of the CDR3 is 14 residues. The germline gives CDR1 LNHDA, CDR2 SQIVND (reference sequence). CDR3 bases: TGTGCCAGTAGTATAGGGGGGGACTGGGAGACCCAGTACTTC. This encodes CASSIGGDWETQYF.

J is TRBJ2-5 and V is TRBV14; 9 nucleotides agree with TRBD2. The V gene end was trimmed by 2 bases and the J gene end by 0 bases; junction bases not matched to a gene: 13. Germline assignment: CDR1 SGHDN and CDR2 FVKESK. CDR3 size: 19 residues. CDR3 sequence: CASSQLAGDPRRYQETQYF. In nucleotides, the CDR3 is TGTGCCAGCAGCCAATTAGCGGGGGACCCGAGAAGGTACCAAGAGACCCAGTACTTC.

Written as DNA, the CDR3 is TGTGCCAGCAGCTTAGGCGGTTTTCAGACAGGGAACTATGGCTACACCTTC. Amino acids: CASSLGGFQTGNYGYTF. The chain has TRBV7-9 and TRBJ1-2; 7 nucleotides line up with TRBD1. The length of the CDR3 is 17 residues. Germline CDR1 and CDR2: SEHNR and FQNEAQ (reference sequence). After removal of 1 base from V and 2 bases from J, the junction contained 10 bases not matched to a gene. Combining the CDR3 with reference TRBV7-9 and TRBJ1-2 gives the whole variable domain DTGVSQNPRHKITKRGQNVTFRCDPISEHNRLYWYRQTLGQGPEFLTYFQNEAQLEKSRLLSDRFSAERPKGSFSTLEIQRTEQGDSAMYLCASSLGGFQTGNYGYTFGSGTRLTVV.

This sequence joins TRBV5-8 and TRBJ1-5; 7 bases match TRBD1. The germline gives CDR1 SGHTS, CDR2 YDEGEE. CDR3 length: 15 amino acids. After removal of 0 bases from V and 6 bases from J, the junction contained 6 bases not matched to a gene. For the CDR3, the DNA is TGTGCCAGCAGCTTGGACGGCAGGGGGAGTCAGCCCCAGCATTTT. It is translated as CASSLDGRGSQPQHF.

Of note for this clone: The CDR3 does not close with the conserved phenylalanine or tryptophan, likely indicating a read error. It is unclear where the CDR3 begins or ends on the DNA, so no DNA is shown, and the CDR3 is as TCRdb lists it. The chain is built from TRBV7-8 and TRBJ2-7; the D segment call TRBD2 is taken from the table without a DNA check. The germline gives CDR1 SGHVS, CDR2 FQNEAQ. The CDR3 sequence runs 13 residues, both termini included. CDR3 sequence: CASSSGTGLRLFL.

The chain carries TRBV7-9 and TRBJ2-5; 8 nucleotides line up with TRBD2. V dropped 4 bases and J dropped 5; count of bases not matched to a gene: 12. The CDR3 totals 16 residues. Per germline, CDR1 SEHNR and CDR2 FQNEAQ (reference sequence). The CDR3 reads CASSSFSGMTGETQYF. The CDR3 DNA sequence: TGTGCCAGCAGCTCCTTTAGCGGGATGACGGGGGAGACCCAGTACTTC.

The V and J genes are TRBV27 and TRBJ1-5; TRBD1 matches 10 bases. The CDR3 extends over 19 amino acids. V lost 4 bases to trimming and J lost 4 bases; unmatched junction nucleotides: 16. CDR1 and CDR2 from the germline V gene are MNHEY and SMNVEV (reference sequence). CDR3: CASSSDRGKVFRGNQPQHF. In DNA, the CDR3 is TGTGCCAGCAGTTCGGACAGGGGGAAGGTTTTTCGGGGTAATCAGCCCCAGCATTTT.

This rearrangement joins TRBV9 to TRBJ1-1, with TRBD1 matching over 7 bases. Germline V gene sequence: CDR1 SGDLS, CDR2 YYNGEE. This CDR3 has 14 amino acids. V shed 4 bases and J 6 bases; nucleotides not matched to a gene: 9. The CDR3 region has the DNA TGTGCCAGCAGCTCCGGGGACAGTTTCTCTGAAGCTTTCTTT. The encoded protein is CASSSGDSFSEAFF.

J is TRBJ2-3 and V is TRBV7-9; 8 nucleotides align to TRBD1. The V gene end was trimmed by 2 bases and the J gene end by 4 bases; junction bases not matched to a gene: 5. CDR1 and CDR2 (germline): SEHNR, FQNEAQ (reference sequence). The CDR3 is made up of 15 amino acids. The CDR3 DNA reads as TGTGCCAGCAGCTTAAGGCAGGGGGCCGCAGATACGCAGTATTTT. Translation gives CASSLRQGAADTQYF. The whole variable domain, filled in from reference TRBV7-9 and TRBJ2-3, reads DTGVSQNPRHKITKRGQNVTFRCDPISEHNRLYWYRQTLGQGPEFLTYFQNEAQLEKSRLLSDRFSAERPKGSFSTLEIQRTEQGDSAMYLCASSLRQGAADTQYFGPGTRLTVL.

The V call is TRBV11-2, the J call TRBJ2-1; tentative D call: TRBD1 (6 bases). The CDR3 is 11 residues long. The V gene lost 3 bases and the J gene lost 10 bases, with 7 bases spanning the gap. CDR1 and CDR2 from the germline V gene are SGHAT and FQNNGV. The CDR3 nucleotides read TGTGCCAGCAGCTTTGGGACAGAGCAGTTCTTC. Its protein product is CASSFGTEQFF.